The 2 T cell receptor beta chains below were found in one sample sequenced in a study of cytomegalovirus exposure and HLA in healthy donors (dated by TCRdb to the late 2010s). The method was the immunoSEQ multiplex PCR assay. For the multiplex PCR, a mixture combining 60 forward primers for TCR Vbeta segments and 13 reverse primers for TCR Jbeta segments was used. What TCRdb holds here is the immuneACCESS table cut down to in-frame rearrangements. Part of the clones is not present; checked against another copy, under half of the missing clones reflect an unresolved V gene, and the others are unexplained. Across this sample there are around 250,000 clones, with roughly four fifths seen only once. Of the sample, around 8.3% falls within the top ten clones. The sequenced material came from PBMCs. These receptor sequences come from a woman aged 60-70 years in good health and CMV-seropositive.

The chain recombines TRBV21-1 with TRBJ2-3; the D call in the table, TRBD2, was not verified against the DNA. TRBV21-1 is annotated as a pseudogene. This CDR3 is built from 22 residues. The CDR3 is CASSKKRLAGGITPGTTDTQYF. The CDR3 nucleotides are TGTGCCAGCAGCAAGAAAAGACTAGCGGGAGGGATAACCCCGGGGACCACAGATACGCAGTATTTT.

This clone appeared a few times. The chain has TRBV11-3 and TRBJ2-1; D not resolved. V was cut by 5 bases and J by 7 bases, with 9 bases left in between. This CDR3 spans 12 amino acids. Germline assignment: CDR1 SGHNT and CDR2 YENEEA. CDR3 DNA sequence: TGTGCCAGCAGCCAGCCGAGGAATGAGCAGTTCTTC. Translating it yields CASSQPRNEQFF.